Following are 27 T cell receptor beta chains from one sample sequenced in a study of T cells expressing NK-cell markers. Reanalyzing the 5' RACE reads, TCRdb keeps one entry per CDR3 protein, without DNA. The ten top clones account for around 4.3%, within a sample of around 260,000 distinct CDR3 sequences. Material for sequencing was blood T cells: a sorted CD56 or NKG2C T cell subset, CD4+ or CD8+ T cells, or bulk PBMC T cells (not recorded which). These receptors were obtained from a woman between 18 and 70 years old in good health.

The V and J genes are TRBV7-2 and TRBJ2-7; TCRdb proposes TRBD1, but this gene call is untestable without DNA. Germline CDR1 reads SGHTA; CDR2 reads FQGNSA. CDR3 length equals 14 residues. The chain's CDR3 is CASSIGGNSYEQYF.

The chain is built from TRBV12-3 or TRBV12-4 and TRBJ1-2; TCRdb indicates TRBD1, and absent DNA this call remains unverified. This CDR3 has 11 amino acids. CDR3 in amino acids: CASSPTGDITF.

The chain uses TRBV4-1 and TRBJ1-4. CDR3 length: 16 residues. Germline loops: CDR1 MGHRA, CDR2 YSYEKL. The CDR3: CASRRSEFRSHEKLFF.

V and J are TRBV5-1 and TRBJ2-5; the TCRdb D gene call, TRBD1, has no DNA to confirm it. CDR3 length: 13 amino acids. Germline V gene lookup returns CDR1 SGHRS and CDR2 YFSETQ. CDR3 loop: CASTPDIQETQYF.

The V and J genes are TRBV4-2 and TRBJ2-3; the D call from TCRdb, TRBD2, cannot be confirmed without DNA. This CDR3 comprises 17 residues. Germline V gene data show CDR1 as LGHNA and CDR2 as YNFKEQ. The chain's CDR3 is CASSQEASGGHGDTQYF.

The rearrangement uses TRBV12-3 or TRBV12-4 and TRBJ2-1; as DNA is missing, the TRBD2 call by TCRdb cannot be tested. The CDR3 consists of 15 residues. CDR3 region: CASSLPPRLENEQFF.

The chain carries TRBV20-1 and TRBJ2-5; TCRdb indicates TRBD1, and absent DNA this call remains unverified. The CDR3 spans 15 residues. Germline V gene sequence: CDR1 DFQATT, CDR2 SNEGSKA (reference sequence). CDR3 sequence reads: CSADPGTGLQETQYF.

This sequence joins TRBV11-2 and TRBJ1-2; TCRdb's D gene call, TRBD1, goes unchecked for lack of DNA. Germline CDR1 and CDR2: SGHAT and FQNNGV. The CDR3 has 18 residues. This CDR3 reads CASSLLRQGNLQLHGYTF.

The rearrangement links TRBV20-1 to TRBJ2-2; TCRdb gives TRBD1 as the D gene, but with no DNA this cannot be confirmed. The CDR3 consists of 15 residues. Germline V gene data show CDR1 as DFQATT and CDR2 as SNEGSKA (reference sequence). CDR3 in amino acids: CSARAQDPNTGELFF.

The genes are TRBV20-1 and TRBJ2-3; absent DNA, TCRdb's TRBD2 call cannot be checked. This CDR3 is 17 amino acids long. CDR1 and CDR2 (germline): DFQATT, SNEGSKA (reference sequence). The chain's CDR3 is CSATRTSGGALADTQYF.

The gene calls are TRBV12-3 or TRBV12-4 and TRBJ2-5; the D call of TRBD2 rests on TCRdb alone, since no DNA is present to check it. The CDR3 loop spans 15 amino acids. CDR3 in amino acids: CASRRLAGGGETQYF.

The CDR3 sequence is CSVRTYQETQYF. The J gene is TRBJ2-5, the V gene TRBV29-1; the TCRdb D gene call, TRBD2, has no DNA to confirm it. The CDR3 is made up of 12 amino acids. Germline V gene data show CDR1 as SQVTM and CDR2 as ANQGSEA.

The rearrangement uses TRBV5-1 and TRBJ1-5; TCRdb calls TRBD1, which cannot be checked without DNA. The CDR3 loop spans 13 amino acids. CDR1 and CDR2 from the germline V gene are SGHRS and YFSETQ. CDR3 residues: CASSPTVNQPQHF.

This chain links TRBV19 with TRBJ2-3; the D gene TCRdb calls, TRBD2, cannot be checked with no DNA. CDR3 length: 15 amino acids. The germline V gene encodes CDR1 LNHDA and CDR2 SQIVND (reference sequence). Here the CDR3 reads CASSTTSGTTDTQYF.

This sequence joins TRBV12-3 or TRBV12-4 and TRBJ2-7; the D call from TCRdb, TRBD1, cannot be confirmed without DNA. The CDR3 has 13 amino acids. The CDR3 here is CASSLVGSGEQYF.

The CDR3 here is CASRSSGLNTGELFF. The V gene is TRBV5-1, the J gene TRBJ2-2; TCRdb indicates TRBD2, and absent DNA this call remains unverified. CDR1 SGHRS and CDR2 YFSETQ come from the germline V gene. This CDR3 has 15 amino acids.

The chain employs TRBV6-1 and TRBJ2-7; the TCRdb call, TRBD2, lacks DNA for checking. The CDR3 is 15 amino acids. The germline gives CDR1 MNHNS, CDR2 SASEGT. CDR3 sequence: CASSEGLAEYYEQYF.

This sequence joins TRBV6-1 and TRBJ1-2; checking the TCRdb D call of TRBD1 is not possible without DNA. There are 14 residues in the CDR3. Looked up from germline, CDR1 is MNHNS and CDR2 is SASEGT. The CDR3 region is CASRWTATNYGYTF.

This chain uses TRBV24-1 with TRBJ2-1; the D call of TRBD2 rests on TCRdb alone, since no DNA is present to check it. CDR1 is KGHDR and CDR2 is SFDVKD in the germline V gene. There are 16 residues in the CDR3. The chain's CDR3 is CAASSGRAVSYNEQFF.

This chain uses TRBV7-8 with TRBJ2-2; TCRdb's D gene call, TRBD2, goes unchecked for lack of DNA. The CDR3 spans 15 residues. Germline V gene data show CDR1 as SGHVS and CDR2 as FQNEAQ. CDR3: CASRDREGYTGELFF.

The rearrangement links TRBV7-9 to TRBJ2-2. This CDR3 has 16 amino acids. CDR1 and CDR2 (germline): SEHNR, FQNEAQ (reference sequence). CDR3 region: CASSFSSAARTGELFF.

The rearrangement links TRBV5-5 to TRBJ2-3; TCRdb calls TRBD2, which cannot be checked without DNA. Germline lookup yields CDR1 SGHKS and CDR2 YYEKEE (reference sequence). This CDR3 spans 14 amino acids. The CDR3 is CASSYPSGADTQYF.

The CDR3 sequence is CASTAGLASTDTQYF. The V call is TRBV12-3 or TRBV12-4, the J call TRBJ2-3; checking the TCRdb D call of TRBD2 is not possible without DNA. The CDR3 spans 15 residues.

The chain recombines TRBV4-3 with TRBJ2-3; with no DNA, the TCRdb D assignment of TRBD2 cannot be verified. The length of the CDR3 is 13 residues. Germline loops: CDR1 LGHNA, CDR2 YSLEER. The CDR3: CASSLRDPDTQYF.

The gene calls are TRBV20-1 and TRBJ2-3; TCRdb's D gene call, TRBD2, goes unchecked for lack of DNA. The length of the CDR3 is 16 residues. The germline CDR1 and CDR2 sequences are DFQATT and SNEGSKA (reference sequence). The CDR3 spells CSAREYARAASDTQYF.

The chain is built from TRBV11-2 and TRBJ2-1; TCRdb's D call of TRBD2 is untestable without DNA. The CDR3 spans 20 residues. Germline V gene data show CDR1 as SGHAT and CDR2 as FQNNGV. CDR3 protein: CASSSPTRTSGRLTYNEQFF.

The J gene is TRBJ2-1, the V gene TRBV7-2; TCRdb lists TRBD1, though no DNA is available to test this call. The length of the CDR3 is 13 residues. CDR1 is SGHTA, CDR2 FQGNSA, per germline. This CDR3 is CASSPPLGNEQFF.